These T cell receptor beta chains were read from a single sample in a study of blood T cells in healthy people across ages. TCRdb reanalysed the 5' RACE reads using MiXCR and keeps one entry per CDR3 protein. This repertoire shows around 600,000 distinct CDR3 sequences, around 48% found once; its top ten account for roughly 24%. The sample taken for sequencing was blood. The origin of the receptors is a man older than 75 in good health. Both conserved end residues are trimmed from each CDR3.

>TRBV18|TRBJ2-5
ASSLLDSLQETQY
>TRBV20-1|TRBJ2-5
SARAGTADLETQY
>TRBV5-1|TRBJ2-7
ASWRETTYEQY
>TRBV6-2/TRBV6-3|TRBJ2-7
ASSYSIGLRLAGGCEQY
>TRBV20-1|TRBJ2-4
SARAGSSKNIQY
>TRBV28|TRBJ2-1
ASSPPGLAGNNEQF
>TRBV10-3|TRBJ1-5
AISERGSNQPQH
>TRBV7-2|TRBJ2-7
ASSLYGGRAYEQY
>TRBV5-1|TRBJ2-1
ASRTGNNNEQF
>TRBV11-3|TRBJ2-1
ASSLYQNNEQF
>TRBV5-1|TRBJ2-7
ASSLSGTGYEQY
>TRBV6-6|TRBJ1-2
ASSYLQGRRYGYT
>TRBV9|TRBJ2-2
ASSVVPSGSITGELF
>TRBV6-5|TRBJ2-3
ASRPRGRADTQY
>TRBV10-3|TRBJ2-5
AISETGQGQETQY
>TRBV7-9|TRBJ2-5
ASSLDLVGETQY
>TRBV7-6|TRBJ2-3
ASTQSSGTSETDTQY
>TRBV4-2|TRBJ2-1
ASSQETRDGLAGANEQF
>TRBV18|TRBJ2-3
AGRTSGRYADTQY
>TRBV15|TRBJ1-6
ATSRSMGSPLH
>TRBV29-1|TRBJ2-1
SVDSGRVGEQF
>TRBV6-5|TRBJ1-5
ASSRTVDSNQPQH